These 25 T cell receptor beta chains were all obtained from the same sample, sequenced in a study of CD8+ T cells in alopecia areata. In each case, RNA was isolated and then reverse transcribed into cDNA as the sequencing template. Libraries were prepared by immunoSEQ multiplex PCR; TCRdb keeps only in-frame clonotypes and omits some of them. Of about 90,000 clones in the sample, roughly 45% were seen once. Noted treatment: oral pan-JAK inhibitor, 5-10 mg twice daily. Specimen: CD8+ T cells sorted from blood, collected at week 24, from a patient treated with tofacitinib. The receptor source for this set is a human donor with alopecia areata.

This clone was seen a few times. The chain recombines TRBV27 with TRBJ2-7, with unresolved D. V was clipped by 0 bases and J by 6 bases, with 9 bases between them. The CDR3 spans 13 residues. The germline gives CDR1 MNHEY, CDR2 SMNVEV (reference sequence). The CDR3 spells CASSLSGSAEQYF. The DNA of the CDR3 is TGTGCCAGCAGTTTATCGGGCAGTGCCGAGCAGTACTTC.

This chain uses TRBV28 with TRBJ1-2; TRBD1 agrees at 9 bases. This CDR3 comprises 14 residues. Germline loops: CDR1 MDHEN, CDR2 SYDVKM. After removal of 7 bases from V and 4 bases from J, the junction contained 7 bases not matched to a gene. CDR3: CASTIRTGAYGYTF. In nucleotides, the CDR3 is TGTGCCAGCACCATCCGGACAGGGGCCTATGGCTACACCTTC.

J is TRBJ2-3 and V is TRBV4-1; 9 positions match TRBD2. Trimming at V came to 0 bases and at J to 3 bases, leaving 4 bases not matched to a gene. Germline CDR1 reads MGHRA; CDR2 reads YSYEKL. The CDR3 contains 16 residues. CDR3 in DNA: TGCGCCAGCAGCCAAGATGGTAGCGGGAGAACAGATACGCAGTATTTT. Its translation is CASSQDGSGRTDTQYF.

This clone was found a few times. The V call is TRBV4-1, the J call TRBJ2-7; D gene unclear. The CDR3 sequence is 12 residues long. Germline V gives CDR1 MGHRA, CDR2 YSYEKL. V gave up 3 bases and J gave up 2 bases, with 5 bases separating them. DNA of the CDR3: TGCGCCAGCAGCCAGCCTGCCTACGAGCAGTACTTC. It is translated as CASSQPAYEQYF.

This clone occurred a few times. V and J are TRBV27 and TRBJ2-7; 11 nucleotides align to TRBD1. V dropped 7 bases and J dropped 5; count of bases not matched to a gene: 4. The CDR3 extends over 13 amino acids. CDR1 MNHEY and CDR2 SMNVEV come from the germline V gene (reference sequence). CDR3 DNA: TGTGCCAGCAAAAGGACAGGGGGCGACGAGCAGTACTTC. Translation: CASKRTGGDEQYF.

The sample holds many counts of this clone. J is TRBJ2-7 and V is TRBV27, with D perhaps matching TRBD1 or TRBD2 (5 bases each). The germline V gene has CDR1 MNHEY and CDR2 SMNVEV (reference sequence). Trimming removed 10 bases from V and 5 bases from J, with 12 bases in between. The CDR3 is made up of 11 amino acids. CDR3 bases: TGTGCCACCCTCCGGGGCCACGAGCAGTACTTC. As protein: CATLRGHEQYF.

The V call is TRBV14, the J call TRBJ2-7, with D uncertain. This CDR3 has 13 amino acids. Trimming took off 4 bases at V and 3 bases at J, with 10 bases between the two ends. Looked up from germline, CDR1 is SGHDN and CDR2 is FVKESK. CDR3 DNA: TGTGCCAGCAGCCCCGCGAAGCTCTACGAGCAGTACTTC. The encoded protein is CASSPAKLYEQYF.

In this sample, this clone turned up a few times. The chain links TRBV7-6 to TRBJ2-7; D may be TRBD2 (6 bases). Trimming took 7 bases from V and 0 from J, leaving 16 bases between them. There are 15 residues in the CDR3. The germline V gene has CDR1 SGHVS and CDR2 FNYEAQ. Here the CDR3 reads CASTPRGEYSYEQYF. The CDR3 DNA follows: TGTGCCAGCACCCCCCGCGGGGAGTACTCCTACGAGCAGTACTTC.

This clone has a handful of counts. The chain uses TRBV6-5 and TRBJ2-1; 8 positions agree with TRBD2. V dropped 5 bases and J dropped 5; count of bases not matched to a gene: 8. Germline lookup yields CDR1 MNHEY and CDR2 SVGAGI. CDR3 length: 15 residues. Here the CDR3 DNA reads TGTGCCAGCAGTATAGCGGGACGGGGGAACAATGAGCAGTTCTTC. It encodes CASSIAGRGNNEQFF.

V is TRBV6-5 and J is TRBJ1-5, with D maybe TRBD1 (5 bases). The CDR3 contains 12 residues. Deletions cut 5 bases from V and 9 bases from J, with 11 bases between. Germline lookup yields CDR1 MNHEY and CDR2 SVGAGI. Written as DNA, the CDR3 is TGTGCCAGCAGTCTGGACACAACGCCCCAGCATTTT. Protein product: CASSLDTTPQHF.

This clone has just a few counts. The chain combines TRBV13 with TRBJ2-1; 7 bases are shared with TRBD2. Germline CDR1 PRHDT, CDR2 FYEKMQ (reference sequence). The V and J ends lost 5 bases and 8 bases, in that order; junction bases with no gene match: 18. CDR3 length equals 17 residues. The CDR3 DNA reads TGTGCCAGCAGCCCAGATGTCGGGGGAGGGAGTGTCTATGAGCAGTTCTTC. Amino acid sequence: CASSPDVGGGSVYEQFF.

The rearrangement joins TRBV29-1 to TRBJ1-2, with 10 bases lining up with TRBD1. V lost 7 bases to trimming and J lost 5 bases; unmatched junction nucleotides: 16. There are 16 residues in the CDR3. Per the germline V gene, CDR1 is SQVTM and CDR2 is ANQGSEA. This CDR3 reads CSAAGGETGGEYGYTF. The DNA for the CDR3 is TGCAGCGCCGCCGGGGGCGAGACAGGGGGCGAGTATGGCTACACCTTC. Variable domain in full (rest from reference TRBV29-1 and TRBJ1-2): SAVISQKPSRDICQRGTSLTIQCQVDSQVTMMFWYRQQPGQSLTLIATANQGSEATYESGFVIDKFPISRPNLTFSTLTVSNMSPEDSSIYLCSAAGGETGGEYGYTFGSGTRLTVV.

The chain couples TRBV28 to TRBJ2-4; D is undetermined. Germline CDR1 reads MDHEN; CDR2 reads SYDVKM. The germline V and J ends were trimmed by 5 bases and 6 bases, with 17 bases remaining between them. The CDR3 is made up of 15 amino acids. Written as DNA, the CDR3 is TGTGCCAGCAGTACGGGTGAACATCCGGTAAACATTCAGTACTTC. Protein product: CASSTGEHPVNIQYF.

The table lists this clone with many counts. A far larger clone is off by one base, so a read error is likely. The sample holds other DNA sequences that translate to the same CDR3. The chain uses TRBV5-1 and TRBJ1-1; maybe TRBD1 (5 bases). Germline values: CDR1 SGHRS, CDR2 YFSETQ. This CDR3 has 12 amino acids. CDR3 nucleotide sequence: TGTGCCAGCAGCTTCGGGACCACTGAAGCTTTCTTT. Amino acid sequence: CASSFGTTEAFF.

This clone occurred a few times. The chain is built from TRBV5-1 and TRBJ2-1, with a possible D match to TRBD2 (5 bases). Per germline, CDR1 SGHRS and CDR2 YFSETQ. This CDR3 has 16 residues. The germline V and J ends were trimmed by 1 base and 4 bases, with 15 bases remaining between them. The CDR3 reads CASSLYGVGRYNEQFF. In nucleotides, the CDR3 is TGCGCCAGCAGCTTGTACGGGGTAGGGCGTTACAATGAGCAGTTCTTC.

This chain links TRBV29-1 with TRBJ2-2, with TRBD2 as a possible D gene (5 bases). The germline gives CDR1 SQVTM, CDR2 ANQGSEA. V lost 7 bases and J 2 bases, leaving 8 bases between the germline ends. The CDR3 extends over 12 amino acids. CDR3 loop: CSGRGNTGELFF. The CDR3 region has the DNA TGCAGCGGTCGGGGAAACACCGGGGAGCTGTTTTTT.

In the case of this clone: The junction differs from germline at one of its ends, possibly a read error. This chain uses TRBV2 with TRBJ1-1; D is ambiguous. CDR1 is SNHLY, CDR2 FYNNEI, per germline. The CDR3 spans 11 residues. CDR3 sequence reads: CASTELNEAFF. The CDR3 DNA sequence: TGTGCCAGCACTGAATTGAATGAAGCTTTCTTT. The full variable domain, its missing parts supplied by reference TRBV2 and TRBJ1-1, is EPEVTQTPSHQVTQMGQEVILRCVPISNHLYFYWYRQILGQKVEFLVSFYNNEISEKSEIFDDQFSVERPDGSNFTLKIRSTKLEDSAMYFCASTELNEAFFGQGTRLTVV.

The rearrangement uses TRBV29-1 and TRBJ2-5; tentatively, D is TRBD1 or TRBD2 (5 bases each). Germline loops: CDR1 SQVTM, CDR2 ANQGSEA. This CDR3 contains 12 residues. V lost 4 bases to trimming and J lost 5 bases, with 11 bases between them. CDR3: CSVGGVRETQYF. DNA of the CDR3: TGCAGCGTTGGAGGGGTGAGGGAGACCCAGTACTTC.

CDR3 amino acids: CASSWAGGGAERNYGYTF. For the CDR3, the DNA is TGTGCCAGCAGTTGGGCGGGTGGCGGGGCGGAGCGGAACTATGGCTACACCTTC. The chain is built from TRBV27 and TRBJ1-2; possibly TRBD1 for D (5 bases). The germline gives CDR1 MNHEY, CDR2 SMNVEV (reference sequence). The CDR3 has 18 residues. The ends were cut back, 4 bases at V and 2 bases at J, with 23 bases in the middle.

V is TRBV27 and J is TRBJ2-7, with 8 bases matching TRBD1. The CDR3 sequence is 14 residues long. V gave up 6 bases and J gave up 0 bases; unmatched junction bases: 4. CDR1 and CDR2 from the germline V gene are MNHEY and SMNVEV (reference sequence). CDR3 in amino acids: CASRTGASSYEQYF. CDR3 coding DNA: TGTGCCAGCAGGACAGGGGCGAGCTCCTACGAGCAGTACTTC.

The rearrangement uses TRBV25-1 and TRBJ2-2; 7 bases line up with TRBD1. Germline lookup yields CDR1 MGHDK and CDR2 SYGVNS. This CDR3 comprises 16 residues. V was clipped by 1 base and J by 5 bases; unmatched bases: 7. The CDR3 region is CASSESTGVTTGELFF. The CDR3 DNA reads TGTGCCAGCAGTGAATCCACAGGGGTGACGACCGGGGAGCTGTTTTTT.

This rearrangement joins TRBV5-1 to TRBJ2-7, with D possibly being TRBD1 or TRBD2 (5 bases each). Germline V gene lookup returns CDR1 SGHRS and CDR2 YFSETQ. The CDR3 contains 13 residues. Trimming removed 7 bases from V and 2 bases from J, with 13 bases in between. CDR3 bases: TGCGCCAGCGGATGGGGACCGACCTACGAGCAGTACTTC. Translating gives CASGWGPTYEQYF.

This clone was seen just once. V is TRBV5-1 and J is TRBJ1-1; D is uncertain. The germline V and J ends were trimmed by 0 bases and 1 base, with 7 bases remaining between them. The CDR3 has 14 amino acids. Germline values: CDR1 SGHRS, CDR2 YFSETQ. CDR3 bases: TGCGCCAGCAGCTTGGGACCGAAGAACACTGAAGCTTTCTTT. It codes for CASSLGPKNTEAFF.

This clone appeared a single time. The chain links TRBV30 to TRBJ1-2, with D possibly TRBD1 on 5 matching bases. With 0 bases removed from V and 3 bases from J, the gap between germline ends came to 14 bases. Germline V gene data show CDR1 as GTSNPN and CDR2 as SVGIG (reference sequence). The CDR3 has 15 amino acids. CDR3 loop: CAWSVLGTGYYGYTF. CDR3 in DNA: TGTGCCTGGAGTGTATTAGGGACTGGATACTATGGCTACACCTTC. The variable domain in full, completed from reference TRBV30 and TRBJ1-2, reads SQTIHQWPATLVQPVGSPLSLECTVEGTSNPNLYWYRQAAGRGLQLLFYSVGIGQISSEVPQNLSASRPQDRQFILSSKKLLLSDSGFYLCAWSVLGTGYYGYTFGSGTRLTVV.

The V gene is TRBV13, the J gene TRBJ1-4; D not certain. V was shortened by 0 bases and J by 5 bases, with 13 bases between the two germline ends. Germline V CDR1 and CDR2: PRHDT, FYEKMQ (reference sequence). The CDR3 length is 16 residues. The CDR3 DNA reads TGTGCCAGCAGCTTAGGCCTCGCGGGTGGAAATGAAAAACTGTTTTTT. Its translation is CASSLGLAGGNEKLFF.